These 8 T cell receptor beta chains originate from one sample sequenced in a study of T cells in Graves' hyperthyroidism and ophthalmopathy. Amplification targeted TCR beta CDR3 regions from RNA transcripts. The HTBI primer set was used in a first-round RT-PCR of the TCR CDR3. From the multiplex PCR reads, TCRdb called clonotypes with MiXCR, one entry per CDR3 protein. The table lists fewer than 350,000 distinct CDR3 sequences, roughly a fifth of them singletons. The sequenced material came from blood. The receptor set was obtained from a man in his fifties with Graves' ophthalmopathy.

The chain has TRBV18 and TRBJ2-5; D gene uncertain. Trimming left V 1 base short and J 3 bases short, with 6 bases between. This CDR3 contains 13 residues. Looked up from germline, CDR1 is KGHSH and CDR2 is LQKENI. The CDR3 sequence is CASSPLPKETQYF. The DNA of the CDR3 is TGTGCCAGCTCACCACTACCCAAAGAGACCCAGTACTTC.

This clonotype was seen a few times. J is TRBJ1-2 and V is TRBV5-6; no firm D call. There are 14 residues in the CDR3. CDR1 is SGHDT and CDR2 is YYEEEE in the germline V gene. The ends were cut back, 7 bases at V and 8 bases at J, with 21 bases in the middle. CDR3 residues: CASSSLGSIEGYTF. The CDR3 DNA sequence: TGTGCCAGCTCCTCTCTGGGGTCCATCGAAGGCTACACCTTC.

This clonotype has ten or more counts. The V and J genes are TRBV12-3 or TRBV12-4 and TRBJ2-3; TRBD2 aligns across 9 bases. V gave up 3 bases and J gave up 3 bases; unmatched junction bases: 4. The CDR3 extends over 15 amino acids. CDR3 protein: CASSLTSGLTDTQYF. Written as DNA, the CDR3 is TGTGCCAGCAGTTTGACTAGCGGCTTAACAGATACGCAGTATTTT.

This clonotype was seen a few times. The chain employs TRBV28 and TRBJ2-5; D could derive from TRBD1 or TRBD2 (6 bases each). V was cut by 4 bases and J by 2 bases, with 11 bases left in between. CDR3 length equals 14 residues. Germline lookup yields CDR1 MDHEN and CDR2 SYDVKM. CDR3 bases: TGTGCCAGCAGTTCCTGGAGGGGGCAAGAGACCCAGTACTTC. It encodes CASSSWRGQETQYF.

Ten or more counts support this clonotype. The chain links TRBV5-1 to TRBJ1-2, with TRBD1 matching 8 bases. With V trimmed by 4 bases and J by 4 bases, 6 bases remained unmatched. Germline V gene data show CDR1 as SGHRS and CDR2 as YFSETQ. CDR3 length: 14 amino acids. The CDR3 nucleotides are TGCGCCAGCAGCCCAGACAGGGGTGGCTATGGCTACACCTTC. Translating it yields CASSPDRGGYGYTF.

V is TRBV6-1 and J is TRBJ1-6; no reliable D call. Germline V gene sequence: CDR1 MNHNS, CDR2 SASEGT. There are 13 residues in the CDR3. V lost 6 bases, J lost 7 bases, and 10 bases lay in between. CDR3 region: CASSESRNSPLHF. CDR3 in DNA: TGTGCCAGCAGCGAAAGCAGGAATTCACCCCTCCACTTT.

V and J are TRBV10-3 and TRBJ1-6; no definite D call. CDR3 length equals 12 residues. Germline loops: CDR1 ENHRY, CDR2 SYGVKD. With 2 bases removed from V and 10 bases from J, the gap between germline ends came to 6 bases. The CDR3 is CAISEGFSPLHF. The CDR3 nucleotides read TGTGCCATCAGTGAGGGTTTCTCACCCCTCCACTTT.

This clonotype came up a few times. V usage is TRBV29-1 and J usage is TRBJ2-2; D uncertain. CDR1 is SQVTM, CDR2 ANQGSEA, per germline. The V gene lost 5 bases and the J gene lost 4 bases, with 11 bases spanning the gap. The CDR3 runs to 13 residues. The CDR3 spells CSVCPGATGELFF. As DNA, the CDR3 is TGCAGCGTTTGCCCCGGCGCCACCGGGGAGCTGTTTTTT.